The rows below give T cell receptor beta chains drawn from one sample of a study of blood T cell repertoires in COVID-19. Clones were sequenced by immunoSEQ multiplex PCR, and TCRdb holds only the in-frame ones, with some missing. Of over 90,000 clones listed, nearly 90% are singletons. Sequencing was performed on peripheral blood. These receptors all come from a man aged 50-59 years in a cohort sampled during active COVID-19. Both conserved end residues are part of each CDR3. A D gene is named only where the DNA matches it firmly. Not every row has a clone size; where given, it reads once, few, many or a size class.

j_gene: TRBJ1-5
v_gene: TRBV21-1
abundance: -
d_gene: -
CDR3aa: CASSKGREDTNNQPQHF
CDR3nt: TGTGCCAGCAGCAAAGGGCGGGAGGATACCAACAATCAGCCCCAGCATTTT

j_gene: TRBJ1-3
v_gene: TRBV25-1
abundance: -
d_gene: TRBD1
CDR3aa: CASSNYGTGTNSGNTIYF
CDR3nt: TGTGCCAGCAGTAACTATGGGACAGGGACAAACTCTGGAAACACCATATATTTT

j_gene: TRBJ2-2
v_gene: TRBV12-2
abundance: -
d_gene: -
CDR3aa: CASRLVAAGAPNTGELFF
CDR3nt: -

j_gene: TRBJ1-1
v_gene: TRBV6-1
abundance: -
d_gene: -
CDR3aa: CASSERAWGSPAGTEAFF
CDR3nt: TGTGCCAGCAGTGAACGTGCGTGGGGCAGCCCAGCGGGCACTGAAGCTTTCTTT

j_gene: TRBJ2-5
v_gene: TRBV6-2/TRBV6-3
abundance: -
d_gene: TRBD2
CDR3aa: CASSHGTTNTQETQYF
CDR3nt: TGTGCCAGCAGTCATGGGACTACAAACACTCAAGAGACCCAGTACTTC

j_gene: TRBJ1-6
v_gene: TRBV3-1/TRBV3-2
abundance: -
d_gene: TRBD1
CDR3aa: CASSQEDRVNSPLHF
CDR3nt: TGTGCCAGCAGCCAAGAGGACAGGGTAAATTCACCCCTCCACTTT

j_gene: TRBJ1-4
v_gene: TRBV6-2/TRBV6-3
abundance: -
d_gene: -
CDR3aa: CASSYPGTPNEKLFF
CDR3nt: TGTGCCAGCAGTTACCCCGGGACTCCGAATGAAAAACTGTTTTTT

j_gene: TRBJ2-1
v_gene: TRBV3-1/TRBV3-2
abundance: -
d_gene: -
CDR3aa: CASSQDTREQFF
CDR3nt: TGTGCCAGCAGCCAAGACACTCGGGAGCAGTTCTTC

j_gene: TRBJ2-3
v_gene: TRBV7-8
abundance: -
d_gene: -
CDR3aa: CASSSPLPDTQYF
CDR3nt: TGTGCCAGCAGCTCCCCCCTCCCAGATACGCAGTATTTT

j_gene: TRBJ2-1
v_gene: TRBV7-2
abundance: -
d_gene: -
CDR3aa: CASSLKRAMGEQFF
CDR3nt: TGTGCCAGCAGCTTAAAGAGGGCTATGGGGGAGCAGTTCTTC

j_gene: TRBJ2-6
v_gene: TRBV11-1
abundance: -
d_gene: TRBD1
CDR3aa: CASSRGLGANVLTF
CDR3nt: TGTGCCAGCAGCAGGGGGCTTGGGGCCAACGTCCTGACTTTC

j_gene: TRBJ2-7
v_gene: TRBV5-1
abundance: once
d_gene: TRBD1
CDR3aa: CASSPDRASYEQYF
CDR3nt: TGCGCCAGCAGCCCCGACAGGGCTAGCTACGAGCAGTACTTC

j_gene: TRBJ1-1
v_gene: TRBV10-3
abundance: -
d_gene: TRBD1
CDR3aa: CAISAPGGQSEAFF
CDR3nt: TGTGCCATCAGTGCCCCAGGGGGTCAATCTGAAGCTTTCTTT

j_gene: TRBJ1-6
v_gene: TRBV27
abundance: -
d_gene: TRBD1
CDR3aa: CASSVTGTWNSPLHF
CDR3nt: TGTGCCAGCAGTGTGACAGGGACCTGGAATTCACCCCTCCACTTT

j_gene: TRBJ1-2
v_gene: TRBV20-1
abundance: -
d_gene: -
CDR3aa: CSVQGRRGYTF
CDR3nt: TGCAGTGTGCAGGGGAGAAGGGGCTACACCTTC

j_gene: TRBJ2-3
v_gene: TRBV4-1
abundance: -
d_gene: -
CDR3aa: CASSRSADTDTQYF
CDR3nt: TGCGCCAGCAGCCGCTCTGCGGATACAGATACGCAGTATTTT

j_gene: TRBJ2-3
v_gene: TRBV20-1
abundance: -
d_gene: -
CDR3aa: CSASGNVGQYF
CDR3nt: TGCAGTGCTAGTGGTAACGTCGGGCAGTATTTT

j_gene: TRBJ2-2
v_gene: TRBV5-1
abundance: -
d_gene: -
CDR3aa: CASSQTNTGELFF
CDR3nt: TGCGCCAGCAGTCAAACTAACACCGGGGAGCTGTTTTTT